The sequence of this T cell receptor (beta chain) was determined in a study of tissue T cells after allogeneic stem cell transplantation. Overall study results and limits: TCR repertoires tracked anatomic similarity, regardless of disease or transplant status. Few T cell clones were shared across patients, but motif clusters showed tissue-specific shared signatures.

CDR3 sequences, V/J genes, frequencies and template counts came from survey-depth TCRbeta sequencing. Only in-frame clones appear in the TCRdb table, and some are missing; sequencing was by immunoSEQ multiplex PCR. The table includes about 4,400 clones, 47% detected once. This CDR3 comprises 14 residues. Germline CDR1 KGHTA, CDR2 FQNQQP. About this clone itself: Its antigen is still unknown. Here the gene names and germline are mouse. The sequence runs out 1 residue before the end of the CDR3; the remainder is reconstructed from the germline J gene.

As for time point: mouse harvest day 14 after allogeneic transplant. Mouse grafts combined 10^7 T-cell-depleted bone marrow cells with 10^6 splenic CD5+ T cells. V is TRBV23 and J is TRBJ2-5; the D call in the table, TRBD2, was not verified against the DNA. The sequence came from a female BALB/c mouse given C57BL/6 T cells with graft-versus-host disease after an allogeneic hematopoietic cell transplant. What was sequenced was lymph node tissue. CDR3 residues: CSSSPDWGGDTQYF. CDR3 bases read: TGCTCCAGCAGTCCCGACTGGGGGGGAGACACCCAGTAC.